This paragraph covers one T cell receptor beta chain sequence. Its antigen is undetermined. The PCR used 52 TRBV and 13 TRBJ primers. TCRdb's table, derived via immunoSEQ multiplex PCR, lists solely in-frame clones and lacks some. The table shows around 29,000 clones, with 85% to 95% occurring only once. Trimming cost V 1 base and J 7 bases, with 9 bases left between them. This CDR3 spans 13 amino acids. CDR1 is MNHNS, CDR2 SASEGT, per germline. The data belong to a study of regulatory T cells. General study points: Hydrophobic residues at CDR3 positions 6 and 7 were enriched in conventional CD4+ T cells of CD3G-deficient patients.

This receptor was obtained from a person under 35 with CD3G deficiency. The chain couples TRBV6-1 to TRBJ2-3; the D is unclear. Sequencing was performed on conventional CD4+ T cells sorted from blood. CDR3 sequence (DNA): TGTGCCAGCAGTGAAGTCCCGACAAATACGCAGTATTTT. Translating it yields CASSEVPTNTQYF.